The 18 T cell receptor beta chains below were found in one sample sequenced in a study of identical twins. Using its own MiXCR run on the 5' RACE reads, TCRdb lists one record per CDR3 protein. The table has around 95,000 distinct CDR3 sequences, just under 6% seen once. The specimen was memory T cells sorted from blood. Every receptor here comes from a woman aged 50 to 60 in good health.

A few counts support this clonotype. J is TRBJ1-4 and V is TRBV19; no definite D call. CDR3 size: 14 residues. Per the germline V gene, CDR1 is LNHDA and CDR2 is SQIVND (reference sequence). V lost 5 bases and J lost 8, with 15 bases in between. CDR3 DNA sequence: TGTGCCAGTAGTCCCCCCTACGGAGACGAAAAACTGTTTTTT. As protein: CASSPPYGDEKLFF.

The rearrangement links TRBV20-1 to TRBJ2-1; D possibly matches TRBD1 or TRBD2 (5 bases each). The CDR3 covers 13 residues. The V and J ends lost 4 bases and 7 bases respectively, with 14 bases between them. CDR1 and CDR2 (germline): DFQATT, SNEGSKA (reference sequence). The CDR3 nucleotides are TGCAGTGCTACCCACGAGTGGGGGAATGAGCAGTTCTTC. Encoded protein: CSATHEWGNEQFF.

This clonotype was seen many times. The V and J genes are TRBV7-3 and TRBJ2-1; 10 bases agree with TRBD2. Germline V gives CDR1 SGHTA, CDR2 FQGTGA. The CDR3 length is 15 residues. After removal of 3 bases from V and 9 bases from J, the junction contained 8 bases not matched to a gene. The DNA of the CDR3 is TGTGCCAGCAGCTTGGTACTAGCGGGATTAGGTGAGCAGTTCTTC. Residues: CASSLVLAGLGEQFF.

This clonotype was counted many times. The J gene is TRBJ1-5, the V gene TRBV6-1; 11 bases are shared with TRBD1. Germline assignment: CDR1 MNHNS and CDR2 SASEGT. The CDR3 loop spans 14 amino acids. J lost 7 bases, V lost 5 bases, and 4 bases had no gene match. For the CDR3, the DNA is TGTGCCAGCAGTTGGACAGGGGGCATCCAGCCCCAGCATTTT. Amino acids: CASSWTGGIQPQHF.

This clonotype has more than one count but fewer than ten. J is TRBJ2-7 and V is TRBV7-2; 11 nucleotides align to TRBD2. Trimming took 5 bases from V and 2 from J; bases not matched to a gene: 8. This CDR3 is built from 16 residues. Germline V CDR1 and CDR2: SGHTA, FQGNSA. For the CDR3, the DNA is TGTGCCAGCAGCGAGAGGACTAGCGGGCTAACCTACGAGCAGTACTTC. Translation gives CASSERTSGLTYEQYF.

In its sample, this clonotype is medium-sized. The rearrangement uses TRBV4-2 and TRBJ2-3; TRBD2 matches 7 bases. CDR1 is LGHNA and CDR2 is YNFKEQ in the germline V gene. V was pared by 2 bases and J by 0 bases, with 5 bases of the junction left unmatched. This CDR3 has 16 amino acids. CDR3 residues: CASSQTAGWSTDTQYF. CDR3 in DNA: TGTGCCAGCAGCCAAACAGCGGGATGGAGCACAGATACGCAGTATTTT.

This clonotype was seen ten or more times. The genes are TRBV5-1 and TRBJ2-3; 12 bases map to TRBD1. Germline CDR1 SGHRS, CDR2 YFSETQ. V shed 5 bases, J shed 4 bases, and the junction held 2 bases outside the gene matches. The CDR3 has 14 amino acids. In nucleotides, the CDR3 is TGCGCCAGCAGTGGGACAGGGGGCGCAGATACGCAGTATTTT. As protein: CASSGTGGADTQYF.

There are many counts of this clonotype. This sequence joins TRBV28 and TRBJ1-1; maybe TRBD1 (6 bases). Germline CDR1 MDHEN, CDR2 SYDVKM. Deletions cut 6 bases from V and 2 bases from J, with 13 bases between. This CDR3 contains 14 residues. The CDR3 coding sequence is TGTGCCAGCAGAATTGGGGGGGCTAACACTGAAGCTTTCTTT. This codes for CASRIGGANTEAFF. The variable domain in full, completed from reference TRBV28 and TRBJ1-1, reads DVKVTQSSRYLVKRTGEKVFLECVQDMDHENMFWYRQDPGLGLRLIYFSYDVKMKEKGDIPEGYSVSREKKERFSLILESASTNQTSMYLCASRIGGANTEAFFGQGTRLTVV.

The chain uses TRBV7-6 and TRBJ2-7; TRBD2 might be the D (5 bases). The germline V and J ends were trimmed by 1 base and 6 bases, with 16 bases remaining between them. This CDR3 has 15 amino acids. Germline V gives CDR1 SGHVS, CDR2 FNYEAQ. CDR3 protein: CASSLGVGVSGEQYV. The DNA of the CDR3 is TGTGCCAGCAGCTTAGGCGTGGGAGTCTCGGGCGAGCAGTACGTC.

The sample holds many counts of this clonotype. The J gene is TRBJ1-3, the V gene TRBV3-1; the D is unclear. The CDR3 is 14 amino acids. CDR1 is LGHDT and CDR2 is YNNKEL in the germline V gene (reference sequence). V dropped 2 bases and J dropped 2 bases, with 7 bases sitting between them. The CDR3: CASSQLTAGNTIYF. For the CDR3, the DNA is TGTGCCAGCAGCCAACTGACTGCTGGAAACACCATATATTTT.

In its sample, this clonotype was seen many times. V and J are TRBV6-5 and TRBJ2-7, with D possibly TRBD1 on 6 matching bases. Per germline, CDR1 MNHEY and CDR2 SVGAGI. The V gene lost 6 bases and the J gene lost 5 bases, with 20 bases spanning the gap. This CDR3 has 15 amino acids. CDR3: CASRGSGAGDHEQYF. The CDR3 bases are TGTGCCAGCAGGGGTTCCGGTGCAGGGGACCACGAGCAGTACTTC.

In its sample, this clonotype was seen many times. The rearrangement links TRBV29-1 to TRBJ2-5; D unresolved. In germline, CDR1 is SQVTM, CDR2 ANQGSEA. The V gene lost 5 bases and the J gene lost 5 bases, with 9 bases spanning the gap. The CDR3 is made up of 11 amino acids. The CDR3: CSVLPGETQYF. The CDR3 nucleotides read TGCAGCGTTCTACCCGGGGAGACCCAGTACTTC.

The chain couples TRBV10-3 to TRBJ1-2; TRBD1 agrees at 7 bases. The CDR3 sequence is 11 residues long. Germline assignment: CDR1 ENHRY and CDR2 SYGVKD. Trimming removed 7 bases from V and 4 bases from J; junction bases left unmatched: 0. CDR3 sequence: CAITGGYGYTF. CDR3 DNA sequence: TGTGCCATCACAGGGGGCTATGGCTACACCTTC.

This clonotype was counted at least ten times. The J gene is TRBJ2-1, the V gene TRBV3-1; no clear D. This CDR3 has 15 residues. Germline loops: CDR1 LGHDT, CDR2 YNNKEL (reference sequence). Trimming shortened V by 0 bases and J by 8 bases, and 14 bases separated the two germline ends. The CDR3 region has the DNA TGTGCCAGCAGCCAAGATATTGGTAGTTCGGATGAGCAGTTCTTC. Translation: CASSQDIGSSDEQFF.

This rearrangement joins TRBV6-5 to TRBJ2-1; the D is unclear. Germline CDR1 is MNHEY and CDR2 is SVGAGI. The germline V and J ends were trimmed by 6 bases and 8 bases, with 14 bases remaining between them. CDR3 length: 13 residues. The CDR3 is CASSSLGADEQFF. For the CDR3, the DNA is TGTGCCAGCAGCTCTCTGGGCGCAGATGAGCAGTTCTTC.

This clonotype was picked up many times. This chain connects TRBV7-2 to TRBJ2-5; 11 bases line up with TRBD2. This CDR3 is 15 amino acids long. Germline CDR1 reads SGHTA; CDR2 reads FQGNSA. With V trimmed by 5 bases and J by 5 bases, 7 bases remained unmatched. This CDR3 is CASSKTSGMGETQYF. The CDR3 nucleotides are TGTGCCAGCAGCAAGACTAGCGGGATGGGGGAGACCCAGTACTTC. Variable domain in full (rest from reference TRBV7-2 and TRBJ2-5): GAGVSQSPSNKVTEKGKDVELRCDPISGHTALYWYRQSLGQGLEFLIYFQGNSAPDKSGLPSDRFSAERTGGSVSTLTIQRTQQEDSAVYLCASSKTSGMGETQYFGPGTRLLVL.

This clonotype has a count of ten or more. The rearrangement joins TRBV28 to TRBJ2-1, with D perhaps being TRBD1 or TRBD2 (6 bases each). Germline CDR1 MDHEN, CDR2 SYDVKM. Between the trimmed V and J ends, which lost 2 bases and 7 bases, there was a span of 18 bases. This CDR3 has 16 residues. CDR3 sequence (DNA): TGTGCCAGCAGTTTAGGTGGGGGGCCAAGGAAGAATGAGCAGTTCTTC. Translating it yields CASSLGGGPRKNEQFF.

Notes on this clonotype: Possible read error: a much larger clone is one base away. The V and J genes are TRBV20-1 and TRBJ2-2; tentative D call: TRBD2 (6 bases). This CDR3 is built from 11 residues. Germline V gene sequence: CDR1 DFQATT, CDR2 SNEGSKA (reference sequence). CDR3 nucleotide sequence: TGCAGCGCCGGGGGTCTAGGGGAGCCGTTTTTT. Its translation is CSAGGLGEPFF.